This T cell receptor beta chain was captured by sequencing in a study of regulatory T cells in long-lasting Graves disease. Worth noting for this clonotype: Its antigen remains unknown. This likely reflects a read error, since a far larger clone is one base away.

CDR3 regions were amplified by Arm-PCR using iRepertoire HTBI primers to build TCR beta libraries. TCRdb re-analysed the multiplex PCR reads in MiXCR, keeping a single row per CDR3 protein. This sample has approximately 440,000 distinct CDR3 sequences; around 15% occur once, and the top ten carry 10% to 15%. As to time point: newly diagnosed GD, antithyroid drugs for less than 3 months. TCR sequences were obtained from RNA taken from PBMCs. Study observations and caveats: Few sampled subjects may have lowered accuracy.

J was trimmed by 6 bases and V by 5 bases; bases with no gene match: 8. The CDR3 has 16 residues. The V gene's germline CDR1 is ENHRY and CDR2 SYGVKD. The same sample was also used in a study of T cells in Graves' hyperthyroidism and ophthalmopathy.

The V gene is TRBV10-3, the J gene TRBJ2-1, with 12 bases lining up with TRBD2. Sequenced here: peripheral blood mononuclear cells (PBMCs), sampled at new diagnosis, from a patient treated with antithyroid drugs. The receptor's source is a man between 35 and 55 years old with Graves disease. This chain's CDR3 is CAISYTTSGSSNEQFF. In DNA form, the CDR3 reads TGTGCCATCAGTTACACGACTAGCGGGAGTAGCAATGAGCAGTTCTTC.